This record looks at one TCR beta chain sequence and its context. It has no known antigen specificity. There are no base qualities to consult, and no much larger clone falls within one base. The CDR3, from cysteine to phenylalanine, totals 14 residues. The only DNA kept is the CDR3, 42 bases in frame from the first base. The germline V and J ends show losses of 6 bases and 4 bases respectively, and no gene match explains 5 bases of the junction. From the germline V gene, CDR1 is MNHNS and CDR2 is SASEGT. These data come from a study of vaccination and CD4 T cells after COVID-19 (dated by TCRdb to 2022 to 2024). Broadly, across the study: Convalescent patients had a positive SARS-CoV-2 result on nasal swab PCR, and of these patients, nine had mild disease and one had severe disease. In control cultures, a CEFX viral epitope pool was used as positive control, an HIV-1 Nef peptide pool was used as negative control, or no peptide was added. The time from the second vaccine dose to post-vaccine blood sampling had a median of around 72 days and ranged from 14 to 241 days. Participants got two doses of the Pfizer-BioNTech BNT162b2 vaccine (n=8) or two doses of the Moderna mRNA-1273 vaccine (n=2). For stimulating the cultures, overlapping spike peptide pools were used, derived from SARS-CoV-2 as well as from the common cold coronaviruses HCoV-NL63, HCoV-OC43 and HCoV-229E. In 10 COVID-19 convalescent patients and 4 infection-naive healthy vaccine recipients, researchers compared the spike-specific CD4+ TCR repertoire from before mRNA vaccination with the repertoire from after. Post-COVID blood samples from convalescent patients were collected a median of about 110 days after diagnosis, with a range of about 35 to 161 days. The convalescent cohort comprised six males and four females, including two Hispanic individuals, seven Caucasians, two Asians and one multiracial person.

General conclusions and limits of the study: The median number of SARS-CoV-2-reactive clonotypes rose from 20 to 25 after infection to roughly 38 after vaccination, but the change was not significant. In convalescent patients, a median roughly 86% of post-vaccine SARS-CoV-2-reactive clones were detected only after vaccination, suggesting vaccine-specific priming. Relatively few convalescent patients were included in the study, and early timepoints after natural infection were not analyzed. Of the vaccine-specific clones found in convalescent patients, nearly all (304 of 307) were mono-reactive for SARS-CoV-2 spike instead of being cross-reactive with common cold coronaviruses.

According to the study, the label for this sample's treatment or condition signals: approximately 9-day PBMC culture with coronavirus spike peptide pools or control peptides (ViraFEST assay). To expand antigen-specific T cells with peptide pools and then pick out the expanded clonotypes through TCR sequencing, the study relied on the ViraFEST assay. The positive SARS-CoV-2 PCR tests of the convalescent patients were dated from March to December 2020, before the Alpha, Beta and Delta variants emerged in the United States. PBMCs were cultured at around 2 million per well in IMDM supplemented with 5% human AB serum and about 10 IU/ml IL-2, with 9.5 to 10 ug/ml peptide pools added. Half of the culture medium was replaced with fresh IL-2-containing medium on days 3 and 7. CD4+ T cells were isolated after 10 days of culture through negative selection using the EasySep CD4+ T cell isolation kit. Ficoll-Paque Plus gradient centrifugation was used to isolate PBMCs from whole blood, and the isolated PBMCs were then either used fresh or cryopreserved at -140C. Triplicate wells were generally used for each culture condition.

The method behind the library was PCR. TCR sequencing of DNA from cultured CD4+ T cells used the Oncomine TCR Beta short-read assay at the Johns Hopkins FTIC core. The QIAamp micro DNA kit was used to extract genomic DNA from the cultured CD4+ T cells. The Oncomine TCR Beta libraries from cultured CD4+ T cells were pooled using unique dual indexes and then sequenced on an Illumina iSeq 100. Concerning the study's data processing: Non-productive sequences were removed, and CDR3s not starting with C, not ending with F or W, or shorter than 7 amino acids were discarded. The MANAFEST web application was used to identify antigen-specific clonotypes by comparing peptide-stimulated wells against reference wells and other culture wells. To be called positive, a clone needed an FDR below 0.05, an odds ratio above 5, and a productive frequency above 0.1% in at least two of three replicate wells. A clonotype was classed as cross-reactive if the clonotype showed significant expansion both in SARS-CoV-2 spike wells and in at least one common cold coronavirus spike condition. Using R version 3.6.1, CDR3 homology was evaluated through Levenshtein distances (stringdist) along with unrooted phylogenetic trees (ape). TCRdb reprocessing: public reads trimmed at Q25 with fastp, clones called with MiXCR, in-frame beta chains kept. When rows share a CDR3 protein, they turn into one entry using the most common DNA and genes. These V and J calls are TCRdb output, not the study's own analysis. A total of about 4,400 distinct CDR3 sequences appear in this sample, roughly a fifth of them only once. Jointly, the top ten make up roughly 15% of the sample.

The sample taken for sequencing was CD4+ T cells from blood, cultured in vitro. This receptor was taken from a human donor who had recovered from COVID-19. The chain links TRBV6-1 with TRBJ1-3; TRBD1 aligns with 8 central bases. Here is the DNA: TGTGCCAGCAGCCAGACAGGGGACGGAAACACCATATATTTT. Translated, this is CASSQTGDGNTIYF.